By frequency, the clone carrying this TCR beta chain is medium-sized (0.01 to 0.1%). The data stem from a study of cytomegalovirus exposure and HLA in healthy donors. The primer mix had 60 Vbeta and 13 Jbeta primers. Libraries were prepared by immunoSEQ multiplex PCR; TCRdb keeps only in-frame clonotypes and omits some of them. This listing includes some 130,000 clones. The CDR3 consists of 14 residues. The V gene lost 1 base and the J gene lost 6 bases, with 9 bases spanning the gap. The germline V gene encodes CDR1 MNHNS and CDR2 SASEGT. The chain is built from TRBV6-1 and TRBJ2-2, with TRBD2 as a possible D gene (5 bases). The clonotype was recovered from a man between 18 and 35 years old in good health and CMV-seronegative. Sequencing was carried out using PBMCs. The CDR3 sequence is CASSEDSEAGELFF. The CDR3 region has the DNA TGTGCCAGCAGTGAAGATAGCGAAGCCGGGGAGCTGTTTTTT.